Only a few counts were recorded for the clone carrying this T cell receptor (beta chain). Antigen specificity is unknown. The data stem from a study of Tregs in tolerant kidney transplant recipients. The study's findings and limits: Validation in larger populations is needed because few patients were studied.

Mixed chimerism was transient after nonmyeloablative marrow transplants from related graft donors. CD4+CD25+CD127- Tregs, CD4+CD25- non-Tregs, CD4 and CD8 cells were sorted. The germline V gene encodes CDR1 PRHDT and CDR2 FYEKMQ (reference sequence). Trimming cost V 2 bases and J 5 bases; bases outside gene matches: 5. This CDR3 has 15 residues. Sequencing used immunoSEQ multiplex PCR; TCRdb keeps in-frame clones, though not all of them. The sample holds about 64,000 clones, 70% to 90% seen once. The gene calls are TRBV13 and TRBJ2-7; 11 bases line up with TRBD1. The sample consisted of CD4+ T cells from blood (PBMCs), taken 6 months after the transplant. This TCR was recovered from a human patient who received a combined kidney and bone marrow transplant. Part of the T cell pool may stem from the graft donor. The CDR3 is CASSLTGTGGDEQYF. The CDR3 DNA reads TGTGCCAGCAGCTTAACCGGGACAGGGGGTGACGAGCAGTACTTC.